This T cell receptor beta chain was sequenced for a study of type 1 regulatory T cells. The V end was cut by 5 bases, the J end by 1 base, with 11 bases between. CDR1 is DFQATT, CDR2 SNEGSKA, per germline (reference sequence). CDR3 size: 13 residues. Via MiXCR, TCRdb re-called the reads, giving one row per CDR3 protein. The sample records about 100,000 distinct CDR3 sequences, roughly 31% being singletons. In this sample, this clonotype turned up a few times. Input material: CD4+ T cells, either the whole sample or a sorted fraction (not recorded which). V usage is TRBV20-1 and J usage is TRBJ1-1; no clear D. This TCR derives from a human donor in good health. For the CDR3, the DNA is TGCAGTGCTGCGACTGGGAGGAACACTGAAGCTTTCTTT. As protein: CSAATGRNTEAFF.